This T cell receptor beta chain was captured in a study of vaccination and CD4 T cells after COVID-19. On this clonotype: Antigen specificity is unknown.

Findings and limits, study-wide: There were relatively few convalescent patients studied, and there were no early post-infection timepoints.

The Oncomine TCR Beta short-read assay was applied to DNA of cultured CD4+ T cells. It was from cultured CD4+ T cells that genomic DNA was extracted. TCRdb re-called the PCR reads through MiXCR, storing one row per CDR3 protein. There are more than 10,000 distinct CDR3 sequences in the sample; roughly 28% occur only once, and less than 15% lies in the top ten. This sample's treatment: roughly nine-day PBMC culture with coronavirus spike peptide pools or control peptides (ViraFEST assay). One should note that the unexposed donor's CD4+ T cells were collected before the COVID-19 pandemic (2011-2018). V was pared by 5 bases and J by 9 bases, with 17 bases between. Germline-derived CDR1 and CDR2 are LGHNA and YSLEER. CDR3 length: 15 residues.

The V call is TRBV4-3, the J call TRBJ1-6; D may be TRBD1 (5 bases). The TCR originated in a human donor in good health. The sample comprised CD4+ T cells from blood, cultured in vitro. CDR3 protein: CASSALGGGSSPLHF. The CDR3 bases are TGCGCCAGCAGCGCCCTGGGGGGTGGATCTTCACCCCTCCACTTT.